The TCR beta chain described here comes from a study of blood T cell repertoires in COVID-19. Trimming at V came to 4 bases and at J to 0 bases, leaving 3 bases not matched to a gene. CDR1 MGHRA and CDR2 YSYEKL come from the germline V gene. The CDR3 has 15 amino acids. Original processing notes: Amplification of reference gene primers provided the estimated nucleated cell counts. The method was immunoSEQ multiplex PCR; TCRdb's version includes in-frame clones alone and lacks a portion of them. Clone size and V and J calls were adopted from that table, with D and trimming inferred from the DNA. The table records approximately 300,000 clones, roughly 90% of them present only once.

V and J are TRBV4-1 and TRBJ2-5, with TRBD2 identical over 9 bases. The sequencing sample was made of PBMCs or T cells enriched from blood (not recorded which). This clonotype originated in a man in his sixties who had recovered from COVID-19. The CDR3 DNA reads TGCGCCAGCAGCCTACGACTAGCGGACCAAGAGACCCAGTACTTC. Translated: CASSLRLADQETQYF.